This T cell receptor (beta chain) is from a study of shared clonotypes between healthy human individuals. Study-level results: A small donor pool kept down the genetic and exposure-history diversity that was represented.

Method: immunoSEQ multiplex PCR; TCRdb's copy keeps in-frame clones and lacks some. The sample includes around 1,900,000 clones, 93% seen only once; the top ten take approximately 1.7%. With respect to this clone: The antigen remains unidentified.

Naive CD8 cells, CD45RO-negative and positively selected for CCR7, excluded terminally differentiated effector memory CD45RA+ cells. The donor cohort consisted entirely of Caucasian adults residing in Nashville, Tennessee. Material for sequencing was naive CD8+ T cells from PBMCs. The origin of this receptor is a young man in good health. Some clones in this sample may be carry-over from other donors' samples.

The CDR3: CASSSGQENSTDTQYF. CDR3 bases: TGTGCCAGCAGCTCCGGACAGGAAAATAGCACAGATACGCAGTATTTT. V usage is TRBV13 and J usage is TRBJ2-3; TRBD1 matches at 7 bases. Looked up from germline, CDR1 is PRHDT and CDR2 is FYEKMQ (reference sequence). The CDR3 contains 16 residues. V trimming: 4 bases; J trimming: 0 bases; junction bases outside the gene matches: 7.